This is a list of T cell receptor beta chains from one sample in a study of T cells in Graves' hyperthyroidism and ophthalmopathy. TCRdb re-called the multiplex PCR reads with MiXCR, one entry per CDR3 protein. The table includes approximately 300,000 distinct CDR3 sequences, about 17% detected once. The sample consisted of blood. The receptors here all came from a woman aged 55-70 years with Graves' ophthalmopathy. CDR3s include the opening cysteine and the closing phenylalanine or tryptophan. Fields, in order: V gene, D gene, clone size, J gene, CDR3 protein, CDR3 DNA. The D gene is left open where the match is weak. The listing skips clone size in some rows; elsewhere it reads once, few, many or a size class.

TRBV29-1,NA,many,TRBJ2-5,CSVAREETQYF,TGCAGCGTTGCCAGGGAAGAGACCCAGTACTTC
TRBV5-8,NA,NA,TRBJ1-2,CASSSQGYTF,TGTGCCAGCAGCTCACAGGGCTACACCTTC
TRBV12-3/TRBV12-4,TRBD2,many,TRBJ2-3,CASSLVLRLAGVDTQYF,TGTGCCAGCAGTTTAGTCCTAAGACTAGCGGGAGTGGATACGCAGTATTTT
TRBV5-8,TRBD1,NA,TRBJ2-7,CASSPGTDSYEQYF,TGTGCCAGCAGCCCAGGGACAGACTCCTACGAGCAGTACTTC
TRBV24-1,TRBD1,few,TRBJ2-3,CATSVGQGAVGTQYF,TGTGCCACCAGTGTCGGACAGGGGGCTGTCGGGACGCAGTATTTT
TRBV5-1,TRBD2,many,TRBJ2-1,CASSLDSSGGPYNEQFF,TGCGCCAGCAGCTTGGATTCTAGCGGGGGCCCCTACAATGAGCAGTTCTTC
TRBV20-1,TRBD1,many,TRBJ1-1,CSAPNPTGGRTEAFF,TGCAGTGCTCCAAACCCAACAGGGGGCCGAACTGAAGCTTTCTTT
TRBV6-1,TRBD1,NA,TRBJ2-7,CASTDRGPLYEQYF,TGTGCCAGCACTGACAGGGGCCCTCTTTACGAGCAGTACTTC
TRBV27,TRBD2,NA,TRBJ2-1,CASSTWGGPNEQFF,TGTGCCAGCAGCACTTGGGGAGGGCCCAATGAGCAGTTCTTC
TRBV28,TRBD2,few,TRBJ2-3,CASTPTSGGGNTQYF,TGTGCCAGCACCCCCACTAGCGGGGGGGGAAATACGCAGTATTTT
TRBV27,NA,many,TRBJ1-2,CASSLLSSNYGYTF,TGTGCCAGCAGTTTATTGTCATCTAACTATGGCTACACCTTC
TRBV19,TRBD2,NA,TRBJ2-4,CASSIERVWSSGEDINIQYF,TGTGCCAGTAGTATTGAGAGGGTGTGGAGTAGCGGGGAGGACATAAACATTCAGTACTTC
TRBV7-9,NA,NA,TRBJ1-2,CASSLKGANYGYTF,TGTGCCAGCAGCCTAAAAGGGGCCAACTATGGCTACACCTTC
TRBV12-3/TRBV12-4,TRBD1,many,TRBJ2-5,CASTSEEQGLMTQYF,TGTGCCAGCACTTCCGAGGAACAGGGGCTGATGACCCAGTACTTC
TRBV12-3/TRBV12-4,TRBD1,many,TRBJ2-7,CASSPSAGTGAFHEQYF,TGTGCCAGCAGTCCTTCAGCTGGGACAGGGGCTTTCCACGAGCAGTACTTC
TRBV27,TRBD2,NA,TRBJ2-7,CASSLGSGNTYEQYF,TGTGCCAGCTCCCTCGGCAGCGGGAATACCTACGAGCAGTACTTC
TRBV18,NA,NA,TRBJ2-3,CASSPRGSTIGTDTQYF,TGTGCCAGCTCACCTCGGGGGAGTACTATTGGCACAGATACGCAGTATTTT
TRBV28,NA,many,TRBJ1-2,CASRRTNRYGYTF,TGTGCCAGCAGGCGGACAAATCGCTATGGCTACACCTTC
TRBV12-3/TRBV12-4,NA,few,TRBJ1-5,CASSLPINRGNQPQHF,TGTGCCAGCAGTTTACCTATTAACAGGGGCAATCAGCCCCAGCATTTT
TRBV11-1,NA,many,TRBJ1-1,CASSWRITEAFF,TGTGCCAGCAGCTGGCGGATCACTGAAGCTTTCTTT
TRBV18,NA,NA,TRBJ1-5,CASSQGQNQPQHF,TGTGCCAGCTCACAAGGACAGAATCAGCCCCAGCATTTT
TRBV6-2/TRBV6-3,NA,many,TRBJ1-2,CASRLTGRLFGYTF,TGTGCCAGCAGACTTACGGGACGCCTGTTCGGCTACACCTTC
TRBV9,TRBD1,many,TRBJ2-1,CASSVGGGTGGHEQFF,TGTGCCAGCAGCGTAGGTGGTGGGACAGGGGGCCATGAGCAGTTCTTC
TRBV20-1,NA,many,TRBJ2-7,CSARPHHTSSYEQYF,TGCAGTGCTAGACCACATCACACGAGCTCCTACGAGCAGTACTTC
TRBV27,TRBD1,many,TRBJ2-3,CASSPGQGMGTQYF,TGTGCCAGCAGTCCCGGACAGGGTATGGGTACGCAGTATTTT
TRBV5-1,NA,NA,TRBJ2-7,CASSLKGDYEQYF,TGCGCCAGCAGCCTGAAGGGGGACTACGAGCAGTACTTC
TRBV6-2/TRBV6-3,TRBD1,few,TRBJ2-4,CASILDRVGNIQYF,TGTGCCAGCATTCTCGACAGGGTTGGAAACATTCAGTACTTC
TRBV3-1,NA,many,TRBJ2-3,CASKTGRADTQYF,TGTGCCAGCAAGACAGGGAGGGCAGATACGCAGTATTTT
TRBV29-1,NA,few,TRBJ1-4,CSVATGGEKLFF,TGCAGCGTTGCGACAGGAGGAGAAAAACTGTTTTTT
TRBV9,NA,few,TRBJ1-1,CASSASRGGRNTEAFF,TGTGCCAGCAGCGCCTCCCGGGGCGGCCGGAACACTGAAGCTTTCTTT
TRBV10-3,NA,NA,TRBJ1-3,CAISEWSSPTGSSGNTIYF,TGTGCCATCAGTGAGTGGTCATCTCCCACAGGGAGCTCTGGAAACACCATATATTTT
TRBV11-2,NA,few,TRBJ2-1,CASSFNNEQFF,TGTGCCAGCAGCTTTAATAATGAGCAGTTCTTC
TRBV5-1,NA,many,TRBJ2-7,CASGREGYSYEQYF,TGCGCCAGCGGACGAGAAGGGTATTCCTACGAGCAGTACTTC
TRBV18,NA,many,TRBJ2-5,CASSLTRNQETQYF,TGTGCCAGCTCACTTACCCGCAACCAAGAGACCCAGTACTTC
TRBV6-1,TRBD1,many,TRBJ2-4,CASSLDRGIDIQYF,TGTGCCAGCAGTCTGGACAGGGGAATTGACATTCAGTACTTC
TRBV5-5,NA,NA,TRBJ2-7,CASSLGTEIYEQYF,TGTGCCAGCAGCTTGGGTACAGAGATCTACGAGCAGTACTTC
TRBV4-1,NA,few,TRBJ2-7,CASSPWGTTYEQYF,TGCGCCAGCAGCCCTTGGGGTACTACCTACGAGCAGTACTTC
TRBV28,TRBD2,many,TRBJ2-1,CAIQAGGYNEQFF,TGTGCCATTCAAGCGGGAGGGTACAATGAGCAGTTCTTC
TRBV6-1,NA,few,TRBJ2-1,CASSVTLGESYNEQFF,TGTGCCAGCAGTGTTACCCTCGGGGAATCCTACAATGAGCAGTTCTTC
TRBV11-2,TRBD1,many,TRBJ1-1,CASSSRGAGTEAFF,TGTGCCAGCAGCTCCAGGGGGGCTGGAACTGAAGCTTTCTTT
TRBV28,NA,NA,TRBJ1-2,CASSFSGEGYGYTF,TGTGCCAGCAGTTTCTCGGGGGAAGGCTATGGCTACACCTTC
TRBV7-8,NA,many,TRBJ2-1,CASSLFTRGRNEQFF,TGTGCCAGCAGCTTATTCACACGGGGACGAAATGAGCAGTTCTTC
TRBV6-2/TRBV6-3,NA,many,TRBJ1-2,CASRETGQIVNYGYTF,TGTGCCAGCAGAGAGACCGGACAGATCGTCAACTATGGCTACACCTTC
TRBV5-1,NA,once,TRBJ2-3,CASSTPTETSTDTQYF,TGCGCCAGCAGCACCCCAACAGAAACGAGCACAGATACGCAGTATTTT
TRBV7-9,NA,NA,TRBJ1-4,CASRQTTGEKLFF,TGTGCCAGCAGGCAGACAACGGGTGAAAAACTGTTTTTT
TRBV6-2/TRBV6-3,NA,many,TRBJ2-1,CASSYWAEQFF,TGTGCCAGCAGTTACTGGGCTGAGCAGTTCTTC